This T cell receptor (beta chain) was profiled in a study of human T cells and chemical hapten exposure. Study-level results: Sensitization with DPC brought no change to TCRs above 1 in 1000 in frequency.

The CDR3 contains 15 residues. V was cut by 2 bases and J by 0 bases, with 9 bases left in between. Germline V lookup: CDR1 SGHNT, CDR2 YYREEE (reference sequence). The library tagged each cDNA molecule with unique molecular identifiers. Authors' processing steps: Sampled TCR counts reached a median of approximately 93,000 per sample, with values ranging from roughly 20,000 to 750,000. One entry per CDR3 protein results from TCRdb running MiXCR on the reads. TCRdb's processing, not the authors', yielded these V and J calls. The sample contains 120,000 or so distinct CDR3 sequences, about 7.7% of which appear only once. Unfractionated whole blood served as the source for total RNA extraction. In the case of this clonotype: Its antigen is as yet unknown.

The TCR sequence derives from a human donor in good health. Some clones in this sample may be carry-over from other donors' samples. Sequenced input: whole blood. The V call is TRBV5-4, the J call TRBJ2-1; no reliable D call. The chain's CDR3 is CASSFQVSSYNEQFF. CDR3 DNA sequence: TGTGCCAGCAGCTTCCAGGTTAGCTCCTACAATGAGCAGTTCTTC.